The 5 T cell receptor beta chains in this list originate from one sample, sequenced in a study of shared clonotypes between healthy human individuals. Sequenced by immunoSEQ multiplex PCR; TCRdb stores in-frame clones only, minus some. Found here are roughly 1 million clones, approximately 68% of them singletons; the top ten hold approximately 1.5%. Source material: memory CD4+ T cells sorted from blood. This sample's subset: CD45RA-negative fraction. All receptors derive from a man between 18 and 35 years old in good health.

The rearrangement links TRBV5-4 to TRBJ2-1; 11 bases line up with TRBD2. The V segment lost 2 bases and the J segment 13 bases; nucleotides outside the gene matches: 5. Germline V gene lookup returns CDR1 SGHNT and CDR2 YYREEE (reference sequence). The CDR3 length is 13 residues. CDR3 amino acids: CASSLTSGGLQFF. For the CDR3, the DNA is TGTGCCAGCAGCTTAACTAGCGGGGGTCTACAGTTCTTC.

The genes are TRBV5-1 and TRBJ1-1; D might be TRBD1 (6 bases). Trimming cost V 4 bases and J 5 bases, with 15 bases left between them. CDR1 is SGHRS, CDR2 YFSETQ, per germline. The CDR3 contains 14 residues. CDR3 protein: CASSPLTGHTEAFF. CDR3 DNA sequence: TGCGCCAGCAGCCCGCTCACAGGGCATACTGAAGCTTTCTTT.

This clone appeared a few times. The J gene is TRBJ2-2, the V gene TRBV4-1; TRBD1 agrees at 9 bases. Per the germline V gene, CDR1 is MGHRA and CDR2 is YSYEKL. The CDR3 loop spans 15 amino acids. V trimming: 3 bases; J trimming: 6 bases; junction bases outside the gene matches: 5. The CDR3, as DNA: TGCGCCAGCAGCCAGGGGACAGGGAGGTCCGGGGAGCTGTTTTTT. Translation gives CASSQGTGRSGELFF.

This clone came up once. The chain employs TRBV6-5 and TRBJ2-1; possible D gene TRBD1, 6 bases. The CDR3 covers 14 residues. Germline V gene lookup returns CDR1 MNHEY and CDR2 SVGAGI. Trimming took off 5 bases at V and 9 bases at J, with 17 bases between the two ends. CDR3 in amino acids: CASSGPGEWSEQFF. The CDR3 nucleotides read TGTGCCAGCAGTGGTCCAGGGGAATGGAGTGAGCAGTTCTTC.

This clone was observed a handful of times. In DNA form, the CDR3 reads TGTGCCAGCAGCTTCGCGGGACAGCACAATGAGCAGTTCTTC. It specifies CASSFAGQHNEQFF. The chain carries TRBV7-2 and TRBJ2-1; maybe TRBD1 (7 bases). CDR1 and CDR2 from the germline V gene are SGHTA and FQGNSA. V was cut by 3 bases and J by 5 bases, with 11 bases left in between. CDR3 length: 14 residues.